The rows below give T cell receptor beta chains drawn from one sample of a study of T cells in localized non-small cell lung cancer. The method was immunoSEQ multiplex PCR; TCRdb's version includes in-frame clones alone and lacks a portion of them. The data contain 19,000 or so clones, 65% to 85% of them singletons. Source: peripheral blood, taken before any cancer treatment. The origin of the receptors is a male donor at least 60 years old with stage III lung adenocarcinoma. Both conserved end residues are part of each CDR3. The D gene is left open where the match is weak. A row's size may be missing; if present it is once, few, many or a size class.

v_gene	abundance	j_gene	d_gene	CDR3aa	CDR3nt
TRBV7-2	.	TRBJ1-3	.	CASSLKGSSTIYF	TGTGCCAGCAGCTTAAAGGGTTCATCCACCATATATTTT
TRBV28	.	TRBJ1-1	TRBD1	CASSSRRTGRLNTEAFF	TGTGCCAGCAGTTCGCGACGGACAGGACGGTTGAACACTGAAGCTTTCTTT
TRBV7-6	.	TRBJ1-4	.	CASSPSTASATNEKLFF	TGTGCCAGCAGCCCTTCGACAGCTAGTGCAACTAATGAAAAACTGTTTTTT
TRBV14	.	TRBJ1-2	.	CASSQDAGTSEGYTF	TGTGCCAGCAGCCAAGACGCCGGGACATCGGAGGGCTACACCTTC
TRBV7-9	.	TRBJ2-1	.	CASGDPAYNEQFF	TGTGCCAGCGGGGACCCTGCGTACAATGAGCAGTTCTTC
TRBV2	.	TRBJ2-3	TRBD2	CASSVGASGGDTQYF	TGTGCCAGCAGTGTGGGGGCTAGCGGGGGAGATACGCAGTATTTT
TRBV7-2	.	TRBJ2-3	.	CASSPGTHTVDTQYF	TGTGCCAGCAGCCCCGGGACTCATACGGTAGATACGCAGTATTTT
TRBV10-3	.	TRBJ1-5	.	CAISEAGQPQHF	TGTGCCATCAGTGAAGCCGGTCAGCCCCAGCATTTT
TRBV18	.	TRBJ1-1	.	CASSPSPRVTEAFF	TGTGCCAGCTCACCCTCCCCCCGGGTCACTGAAGCTTTCTTT
TRBV6-1	.	TRBJ1-1	.	CASSAHAELNTEAFF	TGTGCCAGCAGCGCCCATGCTGAGTTGAACACTGAAGCTTTCTTT
TRBV11-2	.	TRBJ2-7	TRBD2	CASSLVAGGRYEQYF	TGTGCCAGCAGCTTGGTAGCGGGGGGGCGGTACGAGCAGTACTTC
TRBV6-5	.	TRBJ1-2	.	CASSYLSAGPHGYTF	TGTGCCAGCAGTTACCTATCAGCGGGCCCACATGGCTACACCTTC
TRBV6-5	.	TRBJ1-6	.	CASKGLNSPLHF	TGTGCCAGCAAGGGTCTTAATTCACCCCTCCACTTT
TRBV6-5	.	TRBJ1-5	.	CASSMDGVNNQPQHF	TGTGCCAGCAGTATGGATGGGGTGAACAATCAGCCCCAGCATTTT
TRBV5-6	.	TRBJ1-2	.	CASSSGSSRGYTF	TGTGCCAGCAGCTCCGGGTCTTCCAGGGGCTACACCTTC
TRBV19	.	TRBJ1-1	.	CASSIEGSILGQAEAFF	TGTGCCAGTAGTATCGAAGGGAGCATTCTCGGACAAGCTGAAGCTTTCTTT
TRBV25-1	.	TRBJ2-2	.	CASLPPSGGQNTGELFF	TGTGCCAGCCTTCCTCCTTCAGGGGGGCAGAACACCGGGGAGCTGTTTTTT
TRBV7-9	once	TRBJ1-1	.	CASSLERGKAFF	TGTGCCAGCAGCCTCGAACGAGGTAAAGCTTTCTTT
TRBV4-1	.	TRBJ1-6	.	CASSQVPARGNSPLHF	TGCGCCAGCAGCCAAGTCCCGGCACGCGGTAATTCACCCCTCCACTTT
TRBV7-6	few	TRBJ2-1	.	CASSLAVYNEQFF	TGTGCCAGCAGCTTAGCAGTCTACAATGAGCAGTTCTTC
TRBV18	.	TRBJ2-5	.	CASSPQVLQETQYF	TGTGCCAGCTCACCACAAGTACTACAAGAGACCCAGTACTTC
TRBV6-5	.	TRBJ1-3	.	CASSYSTQGKDTIYF	TGTGCCAGCAGTTACTCGACCCAGGGGAAGGACACCATATATTTT
TRBV15	.	TRBJ2-5	.	CATSRDYTALAQYF	TGTGCCACCAGCAGAGATTATACGGCACTGGCCCAGTACTTC
TRBV18	.	TRBJ2-7	TRBD1	CASSPFLLGPGQGMIEQYF	TGTGCCAGCTCACCATTCCTCCTTGGACCGGGACAGGGAATGATAGAGCAGTACTTC
TRBV4-1	.	TRBJ2-3	.	CASSQDQNLGGQYF	TGCGCCAGCAGCCAAGATCAGAATTTGGGGGGGCAGTATTTT
TRBV9	.	TRBJ1-2	.	CASSVGGGIYGYTF	TGTGCCAGCAGCGTAGGGGGCGGTATCTATGGCTACACCTTC
TRBV10-3	.	TRBJ2-7	.	CAISPGGSYEQYF	TGTGCCATCTCACCGGGCGGTTCCTACGAGCAGTACTTC
TRBV19	.	TRBJ1-2	.	CASRSSQGTHGYTF	TGTGCCAGCAGATCATCCCAGGGTACCCATGGCTACACCTTC
TRBV6-1	.	TRBJ1-1	TRBD1	CASSRQGYTEAFF	TGTGCCAGCAGTAGACAGGGGTACACTGAAGCTTTCTTT
TRBV7-2	.	TRBJ2-5	TRBD1	CASSLTGGLREETQYF	TGTGCCAGCAGCTTGACAGGGGGACTCCGTGAAGAGACCCAGTACTTC
TRBV27	.	TRBJ1-6	.	CARDPASPYNSPLHF	TGTGCCAGAGACCCAGCCTCACCCTATAATTCACCCCTCCACTTT
TRBV6-4	.	TRBJ2-6	.	CASSSPHTRQSRANVLTF	TGTGCCAGCAGTTCGCCCCACACACGACAAAGTCGGGCCAACGTCCTGACTTTC